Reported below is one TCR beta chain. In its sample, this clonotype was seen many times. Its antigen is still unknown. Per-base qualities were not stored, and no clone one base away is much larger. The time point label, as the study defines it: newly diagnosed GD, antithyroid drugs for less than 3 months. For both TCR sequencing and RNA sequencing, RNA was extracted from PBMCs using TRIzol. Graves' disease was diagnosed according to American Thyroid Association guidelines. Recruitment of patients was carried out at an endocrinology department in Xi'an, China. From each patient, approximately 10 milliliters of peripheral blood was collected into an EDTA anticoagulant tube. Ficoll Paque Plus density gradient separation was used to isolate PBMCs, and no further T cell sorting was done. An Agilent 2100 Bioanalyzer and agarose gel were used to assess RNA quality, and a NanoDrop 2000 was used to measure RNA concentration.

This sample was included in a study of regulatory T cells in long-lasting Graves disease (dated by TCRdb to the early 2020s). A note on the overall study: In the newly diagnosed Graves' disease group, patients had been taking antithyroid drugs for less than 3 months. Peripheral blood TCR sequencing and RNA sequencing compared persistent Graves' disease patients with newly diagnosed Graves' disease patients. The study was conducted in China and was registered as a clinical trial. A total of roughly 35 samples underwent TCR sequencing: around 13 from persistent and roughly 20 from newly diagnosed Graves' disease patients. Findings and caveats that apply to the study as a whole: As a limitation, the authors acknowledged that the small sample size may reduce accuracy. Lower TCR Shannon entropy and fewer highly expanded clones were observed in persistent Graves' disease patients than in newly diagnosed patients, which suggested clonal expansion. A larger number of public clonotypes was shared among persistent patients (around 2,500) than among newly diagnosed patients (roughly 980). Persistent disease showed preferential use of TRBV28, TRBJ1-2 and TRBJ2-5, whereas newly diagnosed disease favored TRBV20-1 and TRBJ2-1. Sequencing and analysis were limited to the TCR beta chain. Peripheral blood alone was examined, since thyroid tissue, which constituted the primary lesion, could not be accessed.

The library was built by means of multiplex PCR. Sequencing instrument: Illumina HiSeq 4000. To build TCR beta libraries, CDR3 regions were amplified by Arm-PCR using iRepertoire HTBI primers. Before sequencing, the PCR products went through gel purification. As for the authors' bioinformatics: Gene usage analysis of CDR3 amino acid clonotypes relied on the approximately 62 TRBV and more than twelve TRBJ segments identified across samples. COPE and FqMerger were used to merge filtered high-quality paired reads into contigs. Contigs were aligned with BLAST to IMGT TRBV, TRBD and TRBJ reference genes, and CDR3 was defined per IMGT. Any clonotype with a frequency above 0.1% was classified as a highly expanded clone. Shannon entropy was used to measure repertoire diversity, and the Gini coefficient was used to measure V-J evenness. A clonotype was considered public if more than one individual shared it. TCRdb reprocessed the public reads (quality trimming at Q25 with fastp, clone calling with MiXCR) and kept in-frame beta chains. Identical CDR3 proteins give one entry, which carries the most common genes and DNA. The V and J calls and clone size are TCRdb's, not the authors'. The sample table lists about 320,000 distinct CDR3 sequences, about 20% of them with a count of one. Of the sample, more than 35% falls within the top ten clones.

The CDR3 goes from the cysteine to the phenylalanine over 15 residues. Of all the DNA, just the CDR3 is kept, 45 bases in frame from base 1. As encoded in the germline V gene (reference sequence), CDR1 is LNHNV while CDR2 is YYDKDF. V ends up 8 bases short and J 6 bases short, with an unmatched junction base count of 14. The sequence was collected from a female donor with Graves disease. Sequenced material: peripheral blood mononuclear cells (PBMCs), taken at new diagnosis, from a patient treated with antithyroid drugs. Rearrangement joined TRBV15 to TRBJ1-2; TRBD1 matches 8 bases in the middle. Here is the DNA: TGTGCCACCGAGTCATACAGGGGGACAGTTAATGGCTACACCTTC. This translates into CATESYRGTVNGYTF.